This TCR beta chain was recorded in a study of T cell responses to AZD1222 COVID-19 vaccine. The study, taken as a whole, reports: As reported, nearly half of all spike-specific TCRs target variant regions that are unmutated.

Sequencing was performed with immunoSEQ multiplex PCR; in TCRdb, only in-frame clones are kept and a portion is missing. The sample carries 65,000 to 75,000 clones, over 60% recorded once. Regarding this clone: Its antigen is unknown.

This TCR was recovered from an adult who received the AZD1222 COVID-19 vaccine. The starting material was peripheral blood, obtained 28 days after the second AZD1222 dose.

Here the CDR3 DNA reads TGCGCCAGCAGCCAAGAGGGCGGGGGGACGTATTTT. Its translation: CASSQEGGGTYF. This chain joins TRBV4-1 and TRBJ2-3; 8 nucleotides line up with TRBD2. Trimming cost V 0 bases and J 14 bases; bases outside gene matches: 4. The length of the CDR3 is 12 residues. Germline CDR1 is MGHRA and CDR2 is YSYEKL.